The 15 T cell receptor beta chains presented below share a single source sample, sequenced in a study of identical twins. TCRdb recomputed calls from the 5' RACE reads with MiXCR, one row per CDR3 protein. The data contain 450,000 or so distinct CDR3 sequences, 13% to 15% of them singletons. These data are also associated with another study on yellow fever vaccine responses in identical twins.

The material sequenced was CD4+ T cells sorted from blood. These receptors were taken from a woman aged 18-29 years in good health.

This clonotype was observed a few times. The J gene is TRBJ2-7, the V gene TRBV28; D is undetermined. Germline assignment: CDR1 MDHEN and CDR2 SYDVKM. CDR3 size: 15 residues. V lost 3 bases and J lost 1, with 13 bases in between. In DNA, the CDR3 is TGTGCCAGCAGTTTTTCGATCTTCCTGTCCTACGAGCAGTACTTC. Amino acids: CASSFSIFLSYEQYF.

V gene TRBV20-1 combines with J gene TRBJ2-1; TRBD2 matches 13 bases. This CDR3 comprises 15 residues. J gave up 11 bases and V 4 bases, and 11 bases lay outside the gene matches. Germline CDR1 reads DFQATT; CDR2 reads SNEGSKA (reference sequence). The CDR3 bases are TGCAGTGCTATCCAAACTAGCGGGGGGGCCCATAAGCAGTTCTTC. This sequence encodes CSAIQTSGGAHKQFF.

The genes are TRBV12-3 or TRBV12-4 and TRBJ2-5; 12 bases align to TRBD2. This CDR3 region has 15 residues. With V trimmed by 6 bases and J by 5 bases, 7 bases remained unmatched. CDR3 protein: CASSSLAGGRETQYF. The DNA for the CDR3 is TGTGCCAGCAGCTCCCTAGCGGGGGGGCGGGAGACCCAGTACTTC.

A few counts support this clonotype. The chain joins TRBV12-3 or TRBV12-4 to TRBJ2-3, with TRBD1 matching over 10 bases. V was clipped by 5 bases and J by 1 base; unmatched bases: 6. This CDR3 spans 16 amino acids. The CDR3 reads CASSLTGGGGTDTQYF. Written as DNA, the CDR3 is TGTGCCAGCAGTCTGACAGGGGGCGGGGGCACAGATACGCAGTATTTT.

V usage is TRBV6-1 and J usage is TRBJ2-5, with a possible D match to TRBD2 (7 bases). The V gene lost 6 bases and the J gene lost 1 base, with 15 bases spanning the gap. The V gene's germline CDR1 is MNHNS and CDR2 SASEGT. The CDR3 is 15 amino acids. DNA of the CDR3: TGTGCCAGCAGACCTAGGGGGGGGGGCCAAGAGACCCAGTACTTC. This translates into CASRPRGGGQETQYF.

This clonotype was picked up many times. V is TRBV29-1 and J is TRBJ2-4; the match to TRBD2 covers 16 bases. Trimming cost V 6 bases and J 1 base; bases outside gene matches: 6. CDR3 size: 17 residues. Germline CDR1 and CDR2: SQVTM and ANQGSEA. The CDR3 DNA reads as TGCAGCGTCTCCGGGACTAGCGGGAGGGAGGCCAAAAACATTCAGTACTTC. Its protein product is CSVSGTSGREAKNIQYF.

This chain links TRBV28 with TRBJ1-2, with D hard to call. The germline gives CDR1 MDHEN, CDR2 SYDVKM. The CDR3 is 14 amino acids. V was shortened by 3 bases and J by 2 bases, with 10 bases between the two germline ends. The DNA of the CDR3 is TGTGCCAGCAGTTTTCGGGGATCCAACTATGGCTACACCTTC. Protein sequence: CASSFRGSNYGYTF.

The V gene is TRBV7-8, the J gene TRBJ2-7; maybe TRBD1 (5 bases). With 1 base removed from V and 2 bases from J, the gap between germline ends came to 12 bases. This CDR3 has 15 residues. Germline CDR1 and CDR2: SGHVS and FQNEAQ. CDR3 loop: CASSLEAGKTYEQYF. CDR3 DNA sequence: TGTGCCAGCAGCTTAGAAGCAGGGAAGACCTACGAGCAGTACTTC. Full variable domain (rest looked up from reference TRBV7-8 and TRBJ2-7): GAGVSQSPRYKVAKRGQDVALRCDPISGHVSLFWYQQALGQGPEFLTYFQNEAQLDKSGLPSDRFFAERPEGSVSTLKIQRTQQEDSAVYLCASSLEAGKTYEQYFGPGTRLTVT.

V and J are TRBV5-1 and TRBJ2-3, with D possibly being TRBD1 or TRBD2 (5 bases each). The CDR3 has 17 amino acids. In germline, CDR1 is SGHRS, CDR2 YFSETQ. Trimming removed 0 bases from V and 3 bases from J, with 17 bases in between. CDR3 sequence reads: CASSLAVGVSGTDTQYF. CDR3 coding DNA: TGCGCCAGCAGCTTGGCCGTGGGGGTCTCAGGGACAGATACGCAGTATTTT. Full variable domain (remainder filled in from reference TRBV5-1 and TRBJ2-3): KAGVTQTPRYLIKTRGQQVTLSCSPISGHRSVSWYQQTPGQGLQFLFEYFSETQRNKGNFPGRFSGRQFSNSRSEMNVSTLELGDSALYLCASSLAVGVSGTDTQYFGPGTRLTVL.

The chain has TRBV20-1 and TRBJ2-3; TRBD2 agrees at 11 bases. Germline CDR1 DFQATT, CDR2 SNEGSKA (reference sequence). With 5 bases clipped from V and 4 bases from J, the junction kept 8 bases outside the gene matches. The CDR3 has 15 residues. The CDR3 bases are TGCAGTGCTCCCATAGCGGGGGGGGCAGCAGATACGCAGTATTTT. This encodes CSAPIAGGAADTQYF.

The rearrangement joins TRBV11-2 to TRBJ2-3; 10 bases are shared with TRBD2. In germline, CDR1 is SGHAT, CDR2 FQNNGV. After removal of 5 bases from V and 2 bases from J, the junction contained 7 bases not matched to a gene. This CDR3 is 16 amino acids long. The CDR3 sequence is CASSLASGGATDTQYF. The CDR3 nucleotides read TGTGCCAGCAGCCTCGCTAGCGGGGGAGCCACAGATACGCAGTATTTT.

This clonotype was seen at least ten times. This chain joins TRBV29-1 and TRBJ1-5; D unclear. In germline, CDR1 is SQVTM, CDR2 ANQGSEA. There are 14 residues in the CDR3. Trimming stripped 4 bases from V and 4 bases from J, with 14 bases between. The CDR3 DNA reads as TGCAGCGTTGCCGAGCAGGCCTCAAATCAGCCCCAGCATTTT. It encodes CSVAEQASNQPQHF.

J is TRBJ2-2 and V is TRBV4-2; D uncertain. The CDR3 contains 16 residues. Germline loops: CDR1 LGHNA, CDR2 YNFKEQ. The germline V and J ends were trimmed by 0 bases and 1 base, with 9 bases remaining between them. CDR3 sequence: CASSQESALNTGELFF. The CDR3 DNA is TGTGCCAGCAGCCAAGAGTCTGCTCTGAACACCGGGGAGCTGTTTTTT.

This sequence joins TRBV7-8 and TRBJ2-1; 11 bases agree with TRBD2. Trimming took 5 bases from V and 4 from J; bases not matched to a gene: 4. The germline V gene encodes CDR1 SGHVS and CDR2 FQNEAQ. The CDR3 extends over 15 amino acids. For the CDR3, the DNA is TGTGCCAGCAGCACTAGCGGGGGAACTTACAATGAGCAGTTCTTC. This codes for CASSTSGGTYNEQFF.

The rearrangement joins TRBV12-3 or TRBV12-4 to TRBJ2-3, with D tentatively TRBD1 (5 bases). The CDR3 sequence is 11 residues long. V was trimmed by 4 bases and J by 15 bases, leaving 14 bases between them. CDR3 residues: CASSSRDQGYF. The CDR3 DNA follows: TGTGCCAGCAGTTCCAGAGACCAGGGATATTTT.